The sequence of this T cell receptor (beta chain) was determined in a study of blood T cell repertoires in COVID-19. At least ten counts were recorded for this clone. The data were produced by immunoSEQ multiplex PCR, yet TCRdb's version contains in-frame clones alone and is incomplete. The table lists more than 200,000 clones, around 90% of them singletons, with 1.5% to 2% in the top ten. Individuals drawn from approximately 22 US areas were about 18 to 95 years old. In Cohort 3, a recovered donor had either two negative PCRs, clearance, or symptom resolution. The germline gives CDR1 LNHDA, CDR2 SQIVND (reference sequence). CDR3 size: 13 residues. With 9 bases removed from V and 5 bases from J, the gap between germline ends came to 17 bases.

Source material: PBMCs or T cells enriched from blood (not recorded which). The source is a woman in her fifties or sixties who had recovered from COVID-19. The chain is built from TRBV19 and TRBJ2-7; D possibly corresponds to TRBD1 (6 bases). The CDR3, as DNA: TGTGCCAGCGAACCGGGGACAAGAAACGAGCAGTACTTC. It is translated as CASEPGTRNEQYF.